Presented here are 29 T cell receptor beta chains from one specimen sequenced in a study of shared clonotypes between healthy human individuals. The data were produced by immunoSEQ multiplex PCR, yet TCRdb's version contains in-frame clones alone and is incomplete. The table includes approximately 2.5 million clones, roughly 93% detected once. The sequencing input was naive CD4+ T cells from PBMCs. Subset here: CD45RA+ positively selected. The receptors here all came from a man between 18 and 29 years old in good health. Some clones in this sample may be carry-over from other donors' samples.

The V gene is TRBV18, the J gene TRBJ2-3; TRBD2 aligns across 9 bases. Losses at the gene ends were 6 bases for V and 2 bases for J; bases not matched to a gene: 3. Germline lookup yields CDR1 KGHSH and CDR2 LQKENI. The CDR3 consists of 14 residues. The CDR3 coding sequence is TGTGCCAGCTCGACTAGCGGTTTCACAGATACGCAGTATTTT. Translated, it gives CASSTSGFTDTQYF.

This clone came up once. The CDR3 loop is CASSLTRAYEQYF. For the CDR3, the DNA is TGTGCCAGCAGTTTGACCAGGGCCTACGAGCAGTACTTC. The chain has TRBV27 and TRBJ2-7; maybe TRBD1 (5 bases). The CDR3 spans 13 residues. CDR1 is MNHEY and CDR2 is SMNVEV in the germline V gene (reference sequence). V was trimmed by 3 bases and J by 2 bases, leaving 8 bases between them.

The V gene is TRBV2, the J gene TRBJ2-7, with D possibly being TRBD2 (5 bases). Germline V CDR1 and CDR2: SNHLY, FYNNEI. The CDR3 has 11 residues. Trimming took 7 bases from V and 3 from J, leaving 7 bases between them. The CDR3 spells CASTGNYEQYF. In nucleotides, the CDR3 is TGTGCCAGCACGGGAAACTACGAGCAGTACTTC.

V is TRBV28 and J is TRBJ1-5, with D perhaps matching TRBD1 (6 bases). The CDR3 has 16 amino acids. Germline lookup yields CDR1 MDHEN and CDR2 SYDVKM. Trimming stripped 6 bases from V and 4 bases from J, with 19 bases between. This CDR3 is CASSLGQLRANQPQHF. The CDR3 bases are TGTGCCAGCAGCCTCGGACAGCTTCGGGCGAATCAGCCCCAGCATTTT.

V usage is TRBV28 and J usage is TRBJ2-1; 10 bases agree with TRBD2. Germline CDR1 MDHEN, CDR2 SYDVKM. This CDR3 has 16 residues. The trim removed 8 bases at V and 4 bases at J, leaving 11 bases unmatched. This CDR3 is CASGGSGRGSYNEQFF. The CDR3 DNA follows: TGTGCCAGCGGCGGCAGCGGGAGGGGAAGTTACAATGAGCAGTTCTTC. Complete variable domain (other parts from reference TRBV28 and TRBJ2-1): DVKVTQSSRYLVKRTGEKVFLECVQDMDHENMFWYRQDPGLGLRLIYFSYDVKMKEKGDIPEGYSVSREKKERFSLILESASTNQTSMYLCASGGSGRGSYNEQFFGPGTRLTVL.

This clone appeared once. The chain recombines TRBV25-1 with TRBJ1-6; D ambiguous. Germline values: CDR1 MGHDK, CDR2 SYGVNS. CDR3 length: 13 amino acids. V was shortened by 2 bases and J by 8 bases, with 7 bases between the two germline ends. The CDR3 coding sequence is TGTGCCAGCAGTGAAAACGAGCATTCACCCCTCCACTTT. Its protein is CASSENEHSPLHF.

The chain recombines TRBV18 with TRBJ1-2, with D possibly TRBD1 on 5 matching bases. Germline assignment: CDR1 KGHSH and CDR2 LQKENI. CDR3 size: 12 residues. Trimming cost V 3 bases and J 8 bases, with 10 bases left between them. This chain's CDR3 is CASSPGGWGYTF. The CDR3 DNA sequence: TGTGCCAGCTCACCTGGGGGTTGGGGCTACACCTTC.

The CDR3 DNA sequence: TGTGCCAGCAGTCCTCCCGGGGACAGGGGACAAGATACGCAGTATTTT. It specifies CASSPPGDRGQDTQYF. This chain connects TRBV27 to TRBJ2-3; 10 bases map to TRBD1. The germline CDR1 and CDR2 sequences are MNHEY and SMNVEV (reference sequence). V lost 5 bases to trimming and J lost 5 bases; unmatched junction nucleotides: 10. This CDR3 is 16 amino acids long.

The rearrangement joins TRBV18 to TRBJ1-1; maybe TRBD1 (5 bases). The CDR3 totals 15 residues. The V gene's germline CDR1 is KGHSH and CDR2 LQKENI. Trimming removed 6 bases at V and 1 base at J, with 15 bases between. The CDR3 loop reads CASSLATGGNTEAFF. The CDR3 bases are TGTGCCAGCTCCCTAGCCACCGGGGGGAACACTGAAGCTTTCTTT.

This sequence joins TRBV18 and TRBJ1-1; TRBD1 matches at 12 bases. V lost 2 bases, J lost 5 bases, and 6 bases stayed unmatched. This CDR3 has 16 amino acids. Germline loops: CDR1 KGHSH, CDR2 LQKENI. The CDR3 loop reads CASSPGDRGLGTEAFF. CDR3 DNA: TGTGCCAGCTCACCAGGGGACAGGGGGCTTGGGACTGAAGCTTTCTTT.

This clone was seen a single time. The chain has TRBV5-1 and TRBJ1-1; 8 nucleotides match TRBD1. Losses at the gene ends were 0 bases for V and 5 bases for J; bases not matched to a gene: 9. CDR3 size: 16 residues. Per the germline V gene, CDR1 is SGHRS and CDR2 is YFSETQ. CDR3 protein: CASSLGGTGLGTEAFF. The CDR3, as DNA: TGCGCCAGCAGCTTGGGAGGGACAGGCCTTGGAACTGAAGCTTTCTTT.

The genes are TRBV5-1 and TRBJ2-7, with D possibly being TRBD1 (5 bases). Germline CDR1 reads SGHRS; CDR2 reads YFSETQ. Trimming stripped 5 bases from V and 1 base from J, with 16 bases between. The CDR3 is made up of 15 amino acids. Here the CDR3 reads CASRSRAGLSYEQYF. The CDR3 region has the DNA TGCGCCAGCAGGTCTCGGGCAGGGCTTTCCTACGAGCAGTACTTC.

The V gene is TRBV5-6, the J gene TRBJ2-3; D is possibly TRBD1 or TRBD2 (5 bases each). V lost 1 base to trimming and J lost 2 bases, with 8 bases between them. CDR3 length equals 14 residues. Germline V gene lookup returns CDR1 SGHDT and CDR2 YYEEEE. The CDR3 sequence: CASSLTGPTDTQYF. The CDR3 DNA follows: TGTGCCAGCAGCTTGACGGGACCCACAGATACGCAGTATTTT.

The rearrangement uses TRBV30 and TRBJ2-2; D possibly corresponds to TRBD1 (6 bases). With 4 bases removed from V and 1 base from J, the gap between germline ends came to 7 bases. Looked up from germline, CDR1 is GTSNPN and CDR2 is SVGIG (reference sequence). The CDR3 extends over 13 amino acids. The DNA for the CDR3 is TGTGCCTGGACGACAGGGAACACCGGGGAGCTGTTTTTT. This encodes CAWTTGNTGELFF.

This rearrangement joins TRBV2 to TRBJ2-7; no reliable D call. The CDR3 length is 12 residues. Trimming shortened V by 5 bases and J by 3 bases, and 8 bases separated the two germline ends. CDR1 SNHLY and CDR2 FYNNEI come from the germline V gene. The CDR3 DNA reads TGTGCCAGCAGTCAGCTGGTCTACGAGCAGTACTTC. It specifies CASSQLVYEQYF.

The rearrangement links TRBV15 to TRBJ1-4; a weak D match, TRBD1 (5 bases). Germline values: CDR1 LNHNV, CDR2 YYDKDF (reference sequence). The CDR3 is 14 amino acids. Trimming removed 6 bases from V and 8 bases from J, with 16 bases in between. The CDR3 sequence: CATRTGALREKLFF. The CDR3 DNA is TGTGCCACCAGGACCGGGGCCCTGAGGGAAAAACTGTTTTTT.

This rearrangement joins TRBV7-2 to TRBJ2-7, with D tentatively TRBD2 (5 bases). The CDR3 extends over 14 amino acids. Germline CDR1 is SGHTA and CDR2 is FQGNSA. V was shortened by 5 bases and J by 3 bases, with 14 bases between the two germline ends. As DNA, the CDR3 is TGTGCCAGCAGCCCCGCACCCGGGAACTACGAGCAGTACTTC. This translates into CASSPAPGNYEQYF.

V usage is TRBV19 and J usage is TRBJ1-5, with D perhaps TRBD1 (6 bases). There are 13 residues in the CDR3. Between the trimmed V and J ends, which lost 7 bases and 6 bases, there was a span of 13 bases. From germline, CDR1 is LNHDA and CDR2 SQIVND (reference sequence). The CDR3 sequence is CASTPDSLQPQHF. CDR3 sequence (DNA): TGTGCCAGTACCCCGGACAGTCTTCAGCCCCAGCATTTT.

V is TRBV28 and J is TRBJ2-1; 9 nucleotides agree with TRBD2. Trimming removed 7 bases from V and 4 bases from J; junction bases left unmatched: 5. Per the germline V gene, CDR1 is MDHEN and CDR2 is SYDVKM. The CDR3 runs to 14 residues. CDR3 bases: TGTGCCAGCAAGGCTAGCGGGGATTACAATGAGCAGTTCTTC. Protein product: CASKASGDYNEQFF.

The gene calls are TRBV27 and TRBJ2-1; D possibly corresponds to TRBD1 (5 bases). In germline, CDR1 is MNHEY, CDR2 SMNVEV (reference sequence). The CDR3 has 12 amino acids. Trimming removed 8 bases from V and 10 bases from J, with 15 bases in between. The CDR3 coding sequence is TGTGCCAGCGGACATGTGGGGTACGAGCAGTTCTTC. Residues: CASGHVGYEQFF.

J is TRBJ2-2 and V is TRBV18; 7 nucleotides align to TRBD1. The V gene end was trimmed by 4 bases and the J gene end by 4 bases; junction bases not matched to a gene: 9. Looked up from germline, CDR1 is KGHSH and CDR2 is LQKENI. This CDR3 has 16 residues. The CDR3 DNA follows: TGTGCCAGCTCACTATCGGAACAGGGGTTCACCGGGGAGCTGTTTTTT. The encoded protein is CASSLSEQGFTGELFF.

A note on this clone: Relative to the germline gene, one junction end is altered; a read error may explain this. The rearrangement uses TRBV6-5 and TRBJ2-7, with TRBD1 matching 10 bases. Germline CDR1 reads MNHEY; CDR2 reads SVGAGI. This CDR3 is built from 12 residues. CDR3 protein: CASSYSGQGEHF. CDR3 sequence (DNA): TGTGCCAGCAGTTACTCCGGACAGGGGGAGCACTTC.

This chain joins TRBV7-8 and TRBJ1-1; the D is unclear. This CDR3 is 17 amino acids long. V lost 0 bases and J 0 bases, leaving 14 bases between the germline ends. Germline loops: CDR1 SGHVS, CDR2 FQNEAQ. CDR3 amino acids: CASSLASGKGLNTEAFF. CDR3 sequence (DNA): TGTGCCAGCAGCTTAGCCTCCGGCAAAGGTTTGAACACTGAAGCTTTCTTT.

The rearrangement uses TRBV7-2 and TRBJ2-5; D ambiguous. Germline V gene data show CDR1 as SGHTA and CDR2 as FQGNSA. This CDR3 contains 13 residues. V was cut by 5 bases and J by 1 base, with 8 bases left in between. CDR3 DNA: TGTGCCAGCAGCCCGATGGTCCAAGAGACCCAGTACTTC. Protein: CASSPMVQETQYF.

Points on this clone: The sample carries other DNA sequences with the same CDR3. The chain couples TRBV20-1 to TRBJ2-1; 7 bases fit TRBD2. The CDR3 contains 11 residues. Germline V CDR1 and CDR2: DFQATT, SNEGSKA (reference sequence). V was clipped by 3 bases and J by 9 bases; unmatched bases: 2. CDR3 DNA: TGCAGTGCTAGGGGGGGGTCTGAGCAGTTCTTC. This translates into CSARGGSEQFF.

As DNA, the CDR3 is TGTGCCACCAGCCCAAGCCCCGCACAGGGCTCCTACGAGCAGTACTTC. Translated, it gives CATSPSPAQGSYEQYF. The chain carries TRBV15 and TRBJ2-7; weak D call: TRBD1 (6 bases). Germline CDR1 is LNHNV and CDR2 is YYDKDF (reference sequence). V gave up 5 bases and J gave up 0 bases, with 17 bases separating them. The CDR3 totals 16 residues.

V is TRBV28 and J is TRBJ1-2; 10 nucleotides agree with TRBD1. Germline V gene sequence: CDR1 MDHEN, CDR2 SYDVKM. V was pared by 5 bases and J by 3 bases, with 9 bases of the junction left unmatched. The CDR3 loop spans 16 amino acids. CDR3 DNA sequence: TGTGCCAGCAGTCCCCTCCTGACAGGGGGCTACTATGGCTACACCTTC. Protein: CASSPLLTGGYYGYTF.

CDR3 amino acids: CSALYGFGGVAGGYTF. The CDR3 DNA is TGCAGCGCTCTCTATGGTTTTGGGGGGGTGGCAGGTGGCTACACCTTC. V usage is TRBV29-1 and J usage is TRBJ1-2; tentative D call: TRBD1 (5 bases). CDR3 length equals 16 residues. V gave up 7 bases and J gave up 7 bases, with 28 bases separating them. Germline V gives CDR1 SQVTM, CDR2 ANQGSEA.

The chain carries TRBV30 and TRBJ2-1, with a weak D call TRBD2 (6 bases). This CDR3 region has 14 residues. Trimming stripped 8 bases from V and 8 bases from J, with 22 bases between. Germline loops: CDR1 GTSNPN, CDR2 SVGIG (reference sequence). The DNA of the CDR3 is TGTGCCCTTCTATTCGCGGGGCCCTTCCATGAGCAGTTCTTC. Amino acids: CALLFAGPFHEQFF.